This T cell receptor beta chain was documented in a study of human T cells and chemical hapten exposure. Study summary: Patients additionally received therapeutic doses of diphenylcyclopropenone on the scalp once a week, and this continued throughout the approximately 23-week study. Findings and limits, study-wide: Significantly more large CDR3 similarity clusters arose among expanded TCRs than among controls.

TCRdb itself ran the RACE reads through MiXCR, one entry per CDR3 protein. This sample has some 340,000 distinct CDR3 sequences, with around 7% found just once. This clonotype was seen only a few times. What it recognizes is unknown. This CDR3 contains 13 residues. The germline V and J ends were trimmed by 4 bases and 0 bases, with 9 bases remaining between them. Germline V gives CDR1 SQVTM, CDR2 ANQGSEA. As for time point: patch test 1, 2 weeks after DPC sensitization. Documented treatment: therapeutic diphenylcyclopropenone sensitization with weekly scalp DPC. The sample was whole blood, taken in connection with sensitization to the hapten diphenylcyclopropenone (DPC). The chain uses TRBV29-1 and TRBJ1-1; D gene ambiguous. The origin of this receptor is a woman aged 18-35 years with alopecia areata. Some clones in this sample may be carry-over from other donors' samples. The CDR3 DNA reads TGCAGCGTTGGTGGTCATATGAACACTGAAGCTTTCTTT. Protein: CSVGGHMNTEAFF. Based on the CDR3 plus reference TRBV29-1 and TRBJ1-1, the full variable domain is SAVISQKPSRDICQRGTSLTIQCQVDSQVTMMFWYRQQPGQSLTLIATANQGSEATYESGFVIDKFPISRPNLTFSTLTVSNMSPEDSSIYLCSVGGHMNTEAFFGQGTRLTVV.